This T cell receptor beta chain was retrieved from a study of molecular identifiers for immune sequencing clone quantification. Trimming cost V 8 bases and J 4 bases, with 16 bases left between them. The CDR3 consists of 14 residues. The germline gives CDR1 MGHRA, CDR2 YSYEKL. TCRdb re-called the PCR reads through MiXCR, storing one row per CDR3 protein. The sample has about 640,000 distinct CDR3 sequences, 20% seen once. The clonotype was recovered from a human donor in good health. Some libraries in this study had Jurkat cell RNA spiked in. The sample was naive CD8+ T cells from blood, with Jurkat cell RNA spiked in. The subset denotes: FACS-sorted CD8+CD4-CCR7+CD45RA+ naive T cells. The chain combines TRBV4-1 with TRBJ2-3; a weak D match, TRBD2 (6 bases). CDR3 loop: CASRSGAGADTQYF. The DNA of the CDR3 is TGCGCCAGCCGCTCGGGAGCGGGCGCAGATACGCAGTATTTT.